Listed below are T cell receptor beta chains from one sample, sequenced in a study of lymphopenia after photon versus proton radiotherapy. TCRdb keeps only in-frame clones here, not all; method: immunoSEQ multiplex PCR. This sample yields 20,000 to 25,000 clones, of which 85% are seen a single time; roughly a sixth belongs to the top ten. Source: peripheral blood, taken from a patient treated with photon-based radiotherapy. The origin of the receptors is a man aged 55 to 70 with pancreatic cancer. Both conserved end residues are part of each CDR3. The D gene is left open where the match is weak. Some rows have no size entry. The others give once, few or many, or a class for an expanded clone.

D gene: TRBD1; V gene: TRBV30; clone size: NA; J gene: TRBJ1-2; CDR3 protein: CAWSWGIGGSGYTF; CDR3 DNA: TGTGCCTGGAGTTGGGGTATAGGGGGCTCTGGCTACACCTTC
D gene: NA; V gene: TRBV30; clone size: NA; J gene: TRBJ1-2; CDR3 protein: CAWSRRNYGYTF; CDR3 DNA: TGTGCCTGGAGCCGGAGGAACTATGGCTACACCTTC
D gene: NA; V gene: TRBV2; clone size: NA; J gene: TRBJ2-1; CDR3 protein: CASSEIGGNFYNEQFF; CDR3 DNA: TGTGCCAGCAGTGAAATAGGGGGTAATTTTTACAATGAGCAGTTCTTC
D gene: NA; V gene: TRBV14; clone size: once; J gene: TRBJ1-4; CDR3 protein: CASSQDRGREGGEKLFF; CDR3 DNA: TGTGCCAGCAGCCAAGATCGGGGCAGGGAGGGAGGCGAAAAACTGTTTTTT
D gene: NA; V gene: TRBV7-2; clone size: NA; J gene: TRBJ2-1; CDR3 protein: CASSLALWGVRNEQFF; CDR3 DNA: TGTGCCAGCAGCTTAGCGCTGTGGGGAGTGCGTAATGAGCAGTTCTTC
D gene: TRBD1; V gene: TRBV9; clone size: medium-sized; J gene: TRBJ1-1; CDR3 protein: CASSSQGAYEAFF; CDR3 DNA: TGTGCCAGCAGCTCTCAGGGGGCTTACGAAGCTTTCTTT
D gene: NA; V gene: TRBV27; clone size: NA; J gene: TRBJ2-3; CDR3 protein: CASSFAGRTDTQYF; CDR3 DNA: TGTGCCAGCAGTTTCGCGGGGCGCACAGATACGCAGTATTTT
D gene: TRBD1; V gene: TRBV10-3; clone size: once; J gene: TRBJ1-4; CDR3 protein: CAIRRTGQANEKLFF; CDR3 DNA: TGTGCCATCAGAAGGACAGGGCAAGCCAATGAAAAACTGTTTTTT
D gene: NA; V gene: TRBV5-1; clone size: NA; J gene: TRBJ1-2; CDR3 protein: CASSLAGYLQGYTF; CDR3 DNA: TGCGCCAGCAGCTTAGCAGGTTATCTACAGGGCTACACCTTC
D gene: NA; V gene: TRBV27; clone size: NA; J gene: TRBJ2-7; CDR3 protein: CASSLSRVSSYEQYF; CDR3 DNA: TGTGCCAGCAGTTTATCGAGGGTGAGCTCCTACGAGCAGTACTTC
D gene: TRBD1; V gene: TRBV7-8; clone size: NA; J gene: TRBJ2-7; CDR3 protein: CASSLGQGREQYF; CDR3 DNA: TGTGCCAGCAGCTTAGGACAGGGGCGGGAGCAGTACTTC